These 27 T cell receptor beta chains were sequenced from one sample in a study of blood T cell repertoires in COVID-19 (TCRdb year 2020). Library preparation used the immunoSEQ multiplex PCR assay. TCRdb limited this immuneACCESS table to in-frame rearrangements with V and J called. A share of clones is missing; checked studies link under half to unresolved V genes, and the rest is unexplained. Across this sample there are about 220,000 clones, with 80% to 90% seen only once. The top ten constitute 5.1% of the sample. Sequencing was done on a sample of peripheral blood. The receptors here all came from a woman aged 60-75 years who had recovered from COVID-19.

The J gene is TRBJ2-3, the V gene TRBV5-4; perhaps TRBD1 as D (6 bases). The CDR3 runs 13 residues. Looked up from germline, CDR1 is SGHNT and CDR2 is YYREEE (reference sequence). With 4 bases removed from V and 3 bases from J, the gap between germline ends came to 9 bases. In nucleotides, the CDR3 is TGTGCCAGCAGCCCGGACAGTACAGATACGCAGTATTTT. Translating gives CASSPDSTDTQYF.

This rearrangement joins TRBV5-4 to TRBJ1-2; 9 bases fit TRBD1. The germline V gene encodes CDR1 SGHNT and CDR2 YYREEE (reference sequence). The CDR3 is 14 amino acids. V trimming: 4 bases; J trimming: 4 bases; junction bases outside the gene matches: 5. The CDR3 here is CASSSEQGAYGYTF. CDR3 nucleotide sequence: TGTGCCAGCAGCAGTGAACAGGGGGCCTATGGCTACACCTTC.

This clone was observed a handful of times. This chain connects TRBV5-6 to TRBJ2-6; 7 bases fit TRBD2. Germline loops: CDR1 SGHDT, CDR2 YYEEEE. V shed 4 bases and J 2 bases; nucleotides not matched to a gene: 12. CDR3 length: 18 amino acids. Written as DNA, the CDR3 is TGTGCCAGCAGCCCCCTCGCGGGGGTGACAGCTGGGGCCAACGTCCTGACTTTC. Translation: CASSPLAGVTAGANVLTF. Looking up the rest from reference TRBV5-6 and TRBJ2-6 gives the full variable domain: DAGVTQSPTHLIKTRGQQVTLRCSPKSGHDTVSWYQQALGQGPQFIFQYYEEEERQRGNFPDRFSGHQFPNYSSELNVNALLLGDSALYLCASSPLAGVTAGANVLTFGAGSRLTVL.

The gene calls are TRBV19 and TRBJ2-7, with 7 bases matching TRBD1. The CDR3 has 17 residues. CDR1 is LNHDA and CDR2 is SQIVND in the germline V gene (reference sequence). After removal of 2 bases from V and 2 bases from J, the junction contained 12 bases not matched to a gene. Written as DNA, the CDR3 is TGTGCCAGTAGTATACAGCCTACAGGGGTACTTCCCTACGAGCAGTACTTC. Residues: CASSIQPTGVLPYEQYF.

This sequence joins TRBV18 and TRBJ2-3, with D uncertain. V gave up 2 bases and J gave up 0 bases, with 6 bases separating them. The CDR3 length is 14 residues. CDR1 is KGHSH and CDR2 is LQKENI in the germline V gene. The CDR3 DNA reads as TGTGCCAGCTCACCAACATCCAGCACAGATACGCAGTATTTT. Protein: CASSPTSSTDTQYF.

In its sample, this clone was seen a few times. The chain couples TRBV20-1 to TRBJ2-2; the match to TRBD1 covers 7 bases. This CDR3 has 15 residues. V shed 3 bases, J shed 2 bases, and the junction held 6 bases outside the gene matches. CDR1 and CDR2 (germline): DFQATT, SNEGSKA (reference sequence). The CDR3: CSASGRGSNTGELFF. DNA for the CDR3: TGCAGTGCTAGTGGCAGGGGGAGTAACACCGGGGAGCTGTTTTTT.

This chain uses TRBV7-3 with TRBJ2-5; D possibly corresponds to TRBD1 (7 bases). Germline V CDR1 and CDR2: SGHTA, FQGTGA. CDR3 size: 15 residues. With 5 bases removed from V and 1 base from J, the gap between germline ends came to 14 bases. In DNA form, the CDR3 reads TGTGCCAGCAGCCCCGGCGGGACAGCCCAAGAGACCCAGTACTTC. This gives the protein CASSPGGTAQETQYF.

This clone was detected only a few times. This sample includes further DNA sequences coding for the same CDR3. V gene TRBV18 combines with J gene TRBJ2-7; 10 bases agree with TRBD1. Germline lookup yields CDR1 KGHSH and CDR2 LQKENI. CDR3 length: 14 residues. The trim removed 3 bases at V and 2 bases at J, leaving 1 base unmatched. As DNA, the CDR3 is TGTGCCAGCTCACCGGGACAGGGGACCTACGAGCAGTACTTC. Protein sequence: CASSPGQGTYEQYF.

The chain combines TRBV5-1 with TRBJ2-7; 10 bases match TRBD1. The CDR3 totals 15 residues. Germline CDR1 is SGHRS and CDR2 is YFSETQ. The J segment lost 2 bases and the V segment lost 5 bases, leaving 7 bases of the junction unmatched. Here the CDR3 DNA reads TGCGCCAGCAGAGTGACAGGGGGCGACCCCTACGAGCAGTACTTC. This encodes CASRVTGGDPYEQYF.

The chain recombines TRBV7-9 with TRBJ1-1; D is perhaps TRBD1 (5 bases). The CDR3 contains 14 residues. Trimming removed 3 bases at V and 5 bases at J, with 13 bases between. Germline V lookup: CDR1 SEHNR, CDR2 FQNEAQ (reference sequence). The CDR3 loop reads CASSFRQGSTEAFF. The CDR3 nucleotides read TGTGCCAGCAGCTTTAGGCAGGGAAGTACTGAAGCTTTCTTT.

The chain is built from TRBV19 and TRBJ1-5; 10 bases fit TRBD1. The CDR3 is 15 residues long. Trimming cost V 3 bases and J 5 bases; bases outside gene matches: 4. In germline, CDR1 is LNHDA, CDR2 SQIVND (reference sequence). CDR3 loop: CASSIDRGPYQPQHF. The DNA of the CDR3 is TGTGCCAGTAGTATCGACAGGGGGCCTTATCAGCCCCAGCATTTT.

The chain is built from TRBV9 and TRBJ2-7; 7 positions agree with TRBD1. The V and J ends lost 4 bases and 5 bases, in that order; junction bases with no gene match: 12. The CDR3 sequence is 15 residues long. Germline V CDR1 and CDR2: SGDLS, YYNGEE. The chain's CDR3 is CASSTGTEDRNEQYF. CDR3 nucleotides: TGTGCCAGCAGCACAGGGACAGAAGACCGGAACGAGCAGTACTTC.

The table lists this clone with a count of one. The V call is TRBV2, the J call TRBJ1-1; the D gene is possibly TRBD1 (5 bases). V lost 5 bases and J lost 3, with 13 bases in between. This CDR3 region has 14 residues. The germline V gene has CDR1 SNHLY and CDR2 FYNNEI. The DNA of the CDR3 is TGTGCCAGCAGTCCAGGGATGGGTTACACTGAAGCTTTCTTT. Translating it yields CASSPGMGYTEAFF.

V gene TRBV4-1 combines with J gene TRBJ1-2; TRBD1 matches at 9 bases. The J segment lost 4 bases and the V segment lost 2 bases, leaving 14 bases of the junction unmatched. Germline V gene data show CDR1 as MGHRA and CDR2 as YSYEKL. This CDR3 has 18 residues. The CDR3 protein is CASSQPGRGTGKIYGYTF. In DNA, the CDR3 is TGCGCCAGCAGCCAACCCGGGCGGGGGACAGGGAAAATCTATGGCTACACCTTC.

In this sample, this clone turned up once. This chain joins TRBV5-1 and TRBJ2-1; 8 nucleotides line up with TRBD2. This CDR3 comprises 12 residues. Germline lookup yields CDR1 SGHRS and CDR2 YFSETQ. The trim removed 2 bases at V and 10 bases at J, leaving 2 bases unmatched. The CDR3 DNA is TGCGCCAGCAGCTTAGCGGGGGCCGAGCAGTTCTTC. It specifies CASSLAGAEQFF. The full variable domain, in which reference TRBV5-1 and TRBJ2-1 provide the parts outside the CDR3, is KAGVTQTPRYLIKTRGQQVTLSCSPISGHRSVSWYQQTPGQGLQFLFEYFSETQRNKGNFPGRFSGRQFSNSRSEMNVSTLELGDSALYLCASSLAGAEQFFGPGTRLTVL.

DNA for the CDR3: TGTGCCTGGGGTACAGGGGGCAATAGCAATCAGCCCCAGCATTTT. Translating it yields CAWGTGGNSNQPQHF. V and J are TRBV30 and TRBJ1-5, with 9 bases aligning to TRBD1. CDR3 length: 15 amino acids. CDR1 and CDR2 (germline): GTSNPN, SVGIG (reference sequence). After removal of 5 bases from V and 0 bases from J, the junction contained 5 bases not matched to a gene. The full variable domain, rest sourced from reference TRBV30 and TRBJ1-5, is SQTIHQWPATLVQPVGSPLSLECTVEGTSNPNLYWYRQAAGRGLQLLFYSVGIGQISSEVPQNLSASRPQDRQFILSSKKLLLSDSGFYLCAWGTGGNSNQPQHFGDGTRLSIL.

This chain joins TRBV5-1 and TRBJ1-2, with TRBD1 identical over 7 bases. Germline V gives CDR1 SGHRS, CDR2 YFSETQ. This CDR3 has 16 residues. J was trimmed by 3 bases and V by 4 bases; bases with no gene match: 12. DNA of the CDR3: TGCGCCAGCAGCGCCGGGACAGAGCACTTTTACTATGGCTACACCTTC. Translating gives CASSAGTEHFYYGYTF.

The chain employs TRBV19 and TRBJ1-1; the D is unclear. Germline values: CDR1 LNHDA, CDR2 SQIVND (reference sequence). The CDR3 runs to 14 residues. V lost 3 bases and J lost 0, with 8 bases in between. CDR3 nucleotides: TGTGCCAGTAGTATCGAGGGTATGAACACTGAAGCTTTCTTT. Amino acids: CASSIEGMNTEAFF. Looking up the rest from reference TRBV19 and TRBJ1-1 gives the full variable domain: DGGITQSPKYLFRKEGQNVTLSCEQNLNHDAMYWYRQDPGQGLRLIYYSQIVNDFQKGDIAEGYSVSREKKESFPLTVTSAQKNPTAFYLCASSIEGMNTEAFFGQGTRLTVV.

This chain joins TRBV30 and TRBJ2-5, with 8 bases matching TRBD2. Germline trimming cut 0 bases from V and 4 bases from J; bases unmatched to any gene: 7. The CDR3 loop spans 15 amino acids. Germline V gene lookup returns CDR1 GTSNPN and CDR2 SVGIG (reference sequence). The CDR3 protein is CAWSVASGSGETQYF. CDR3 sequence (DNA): TGTGCCTGGAGTGTGGCTAGCGGGTCCGGAGAGACCCAGTACTTC.

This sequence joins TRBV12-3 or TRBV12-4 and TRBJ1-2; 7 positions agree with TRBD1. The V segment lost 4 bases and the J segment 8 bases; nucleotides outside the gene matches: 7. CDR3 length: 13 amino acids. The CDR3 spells CASSYRGVSGYTF. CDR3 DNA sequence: TGTGCCAGCAGTTACAGGGGAGTAAGCGGCTACACCTTC.

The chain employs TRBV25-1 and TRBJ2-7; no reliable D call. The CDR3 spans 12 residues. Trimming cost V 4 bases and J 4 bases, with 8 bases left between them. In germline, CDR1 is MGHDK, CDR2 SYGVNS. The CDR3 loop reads CASSATSYEQYF. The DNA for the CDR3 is TGTGCCAGCAGTGCAACATCATACGAGCAGTACTTC.

Written as DNA, the CDR3 is TGCGCCAGCAGCCCTAACCCTAGCGGGGTCGTGGAGACCCAGTACTTC. Amino acid sequence: CASSPNPSGVVETQYF. This chain links TRBV5-1 with TRBJ2-5; 9 positions match TRBD2. There are 16 residues in the CDR3. Per the germline V gene, CDR1 is SGHRS and CDR2 is YFSETQ. After removal of 4 bases from V and 5 bases from J, the junction contained 12 bases not matched to a gene.

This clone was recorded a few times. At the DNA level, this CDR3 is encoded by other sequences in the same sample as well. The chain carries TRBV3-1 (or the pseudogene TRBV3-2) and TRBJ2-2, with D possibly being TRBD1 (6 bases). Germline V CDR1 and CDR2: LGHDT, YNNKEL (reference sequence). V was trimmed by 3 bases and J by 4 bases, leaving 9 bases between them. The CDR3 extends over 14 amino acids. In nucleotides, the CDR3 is TGTGCCAGCAGCCAGGACAGTTCCACCGGGGAGCTGTTTTTT. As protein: CASSQDSSTGELFF.

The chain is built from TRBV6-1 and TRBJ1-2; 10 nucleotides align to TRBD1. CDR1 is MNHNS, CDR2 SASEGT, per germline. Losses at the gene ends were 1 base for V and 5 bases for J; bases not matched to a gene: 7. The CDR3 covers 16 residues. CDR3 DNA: TGTGCCAGCAGTGAAGATATAGGGGACAGGGGATATGGCTACACCTTC. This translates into CASSEDIGDRGYGYTF.

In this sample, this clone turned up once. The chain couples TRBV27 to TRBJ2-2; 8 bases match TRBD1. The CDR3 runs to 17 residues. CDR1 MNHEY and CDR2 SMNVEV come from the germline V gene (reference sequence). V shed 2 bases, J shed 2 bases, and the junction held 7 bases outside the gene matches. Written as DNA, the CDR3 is TGTGCCAGCAGTTTAAATTTGGGACAGGCTAACACCGGGGAGCTGTTTTTT. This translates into CASSLNLGQANTGELFF.

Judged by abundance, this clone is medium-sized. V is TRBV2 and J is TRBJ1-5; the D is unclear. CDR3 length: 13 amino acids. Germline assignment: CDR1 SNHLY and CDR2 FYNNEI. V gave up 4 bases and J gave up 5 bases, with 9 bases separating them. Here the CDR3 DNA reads TGTGCCAGCAGTGGACTTGGCGATCAGCCCCAGCATTTT. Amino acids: CASSGLGDQPQHF.

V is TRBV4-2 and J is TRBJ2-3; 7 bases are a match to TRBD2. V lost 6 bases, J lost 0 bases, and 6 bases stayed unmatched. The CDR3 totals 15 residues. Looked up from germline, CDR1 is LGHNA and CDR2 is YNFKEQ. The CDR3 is CASRGGGPSTDTQYF. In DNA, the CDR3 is TGTGCCAGCAGGGGCGGGGGACCGAGCACAGATACGCAGTATTTT.